This T cell receptor (beta chain) was sequenced for a study of T cells in Graves' hyperthyroidism and ophthalmopathy. This clonotype was detected many times. TCR beta CDR3 region amplification was performed from RNA transcripts. During a first-round RT-PCR of the TCR CDR3, the HTBI primer set was used. TCRdb used MiXCR to reprocess the multiplex PCR reads, holding one entry per CDR3 protein. This sample carries 300,000 to 400,000 distinct CDR3 sequences, approximately 17% of them seen once, and the ten largest clones take 35% to 50%. CDR3 size: 15 residues. V lost 4 bases, J lost 3 bases, and 13 bases lay in between. From germline, CDR1 is LNHNV and CDR2 YYDKDF (reference sequence).

The sequence was obtained from a man between 18 and 29 years old with Graves' ophthalmopathy. Sequences were obtained from blood. The gene calls are TRBV15 and TRBJ2-1, with D perhaps TRBD1 or TRBD2 (5 bases each). The CDR3 DNA reads TGTGCCACCAGCATCGGGGCTGGGGGCTACAATGAGCAGTTCTTC. Its translation is CATSIGAGGYNEQFF.